The entry below gives a single T cell receptor beta chain sequence along with its context. The data originate from a study of T cells in narcolepsy. This CDR3 contains 17 residues. V dropped 1 base and J dropped 0 bases, with 12 bases sitting between them. The germline gives CDR1 MDHEN, CDR2 SYDVKM. Repertoires were generated with immunoSEQ multiplex PCR, while TCRdb's copy carries only in-frame clones and drops some. The table includes some 37,000 clones, under 85% detected once. The V gene is TRBV28, the J gene TRBJ2-2; tentatively, D is TRBD1 (6 bases). The clonotype comes from a human donor with narcolepsy. Sequencing was performed on CD45RA- memory CD4+ T cells from PBMCs. The CDR3 loop reads CASSLYIGQSNTGELFF. For the CDR3, the DNA is TGTGCCAGCAGTTTATATATAGGACAGTCGAACACCGGGGAGCTGTTTTTT.